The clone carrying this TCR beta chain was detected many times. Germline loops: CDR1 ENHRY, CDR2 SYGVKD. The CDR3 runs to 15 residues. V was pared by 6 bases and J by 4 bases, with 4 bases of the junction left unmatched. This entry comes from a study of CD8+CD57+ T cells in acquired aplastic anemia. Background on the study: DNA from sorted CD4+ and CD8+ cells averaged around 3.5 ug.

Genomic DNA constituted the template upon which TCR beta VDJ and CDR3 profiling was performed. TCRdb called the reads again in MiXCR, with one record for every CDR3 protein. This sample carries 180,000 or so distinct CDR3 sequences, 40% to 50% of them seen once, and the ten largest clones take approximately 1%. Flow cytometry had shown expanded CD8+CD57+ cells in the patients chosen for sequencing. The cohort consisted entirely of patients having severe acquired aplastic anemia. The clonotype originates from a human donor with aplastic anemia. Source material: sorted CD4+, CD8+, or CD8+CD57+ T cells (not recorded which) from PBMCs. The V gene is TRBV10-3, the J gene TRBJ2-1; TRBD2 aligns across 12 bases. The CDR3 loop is CAIRATSGGYNEQFF. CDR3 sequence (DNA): TGTGCCATCAGAGCGACTAGCGGGGGATACAATGAGCAGTTCTTC.